These 19 T cell receptor beta chains were sequenced from one sample in a study of cytomegalovirus exposure and HLA in healthy donors. Data came from immunoSEQ multiplex PCR; TCRdb stores just in-frame clones and leaves some out. The repertoire consists of about 60,000 clones, with more than 90% occurring once and the leading ten covering 0.85% to 1.2%. Material for sequencing was PBMCs. The origin of the receptors is a man between 18 and 29 years old in good health and CMV-seronegative.

The V gene is TRBV9, the J gene TRBJ2-3; 7 bases align to TRBD2. The CDR3 loop spans 15 amino acids. V gave up 3 bases and J gave up 1 base; unmatched junction bases: 5. Germline CDR1 SGDLS, CDR2 YYNGEE. CDR3 coding DNA: TGTGCCAGCAGCGCCCAGCGGGGCCGCACAGATACGCAGTATTTT. Translation gives CASSAQRGRTDTQYF.

This clone came up once. V is TRBV13 and J is TRBJ2-5, with D perhaps matching TRBD2 (6 bases). Germline V gene lookup returns CDR1 PRHDT and CDR2 FYEKMQ (reference sequence). With 4 bases removed from V and 2 bases from J, the gap between germline ends came to 11 bases. The CDR3 sequence is 14 residues long. The CDR3 DNA reads TGTGCCAGCAGCTCCCGTAGCGGACAAGAGACCCAGTACTTC. Protein: CASSSRSGQETQYF. Full variable domain (outside the CDR3, taken from reference TRBV13 and TRBJ2-5): AAGVIQSPRHLIKEKRETATLKCYPIPRHDTVYWYQQGPGQDPQFLISFYEKMQSDKGSIPDRFSAQQFSDYHSELNMSSLELGDSALYFCASSSRSGQETQYFGPGTRLLVL.

The rearrangement links TRBV10-3 to TRBJ1-1, with 9 bases aligning to TRBD1. V shed 5 bases, J shed 1 base, and the junction held 5 bases outside the gene matches. The length of the CDR3 is 15 residues. The V gene's germline CDR1 is ENHRY and CDR2 SYGVKD. The CDR3 sequence is CAISNRDRENTEAFF. The CDR3 region has the DNA TGTGCCATCAGTAACCGGGACAGGGAGAACACTGAAGCTTTCTTT.

Written as DNA, the CDR3 is TGTGCCAGCAGTCGCACGGGGTACACAGATACGCAGTATTTT. Encoded protein: CASSRTGYTDTQYF. This chain uses TRBV11-2 with TRBJ2-3; possibly TRBD2 for D (5 bases). The germline CDR1 and CDR2 sequences are SGHAT and FQNNGV. V was cut by 6 bases and J by 2 bases, with 12 bases left in between. The CDR3 extends over 14 amino acids. Filled out from reference TRBV11-2 and TRBJ2-3, the complete variable domain reads EAGVAQSPRYKIIEKRQSVAFWCNPISGHATLYWYQQILGQGPKLLIQFQNNGVVDDSQLPKDRFSAERLKGVDSTLKIQPAKLEDSAVYLCASSRTGYTDTQYFGPGTRLTVL.

This chain connects TRBV18 to TRBJ2-1; tentative D call: TRBD1 (6 bases). From germline, CDR1 is KGHSH and CDR2 LQKENI. CDR3 size: 16 residues. Trimming shortened V by 4 bases and J by 7 bases, and 20 bases separated the two germline ends. The CDR3 DNA follows: TGTGCCAGCTCACGAACGGGACCAGGGGAACCGAATGAGCAGTTCTTC. This gives the protein CASSRTGPGEPNEQFF.

The chain recombines TRBV5-1 with TRBJ2-1, with TRBD1 matching over 8 bases. The CDR3 length is 16 residues. Trimming took 2 bases from V and 7 from J; bases not matched to a gene: 11. Germline lookup yields CDR1 SGHRS and CDR2 YFSETQ. The DNA for the CDR3 is TGCGCCAGCAGCTTCGGGTCAGGGGGCCTGGAGAATGAGCAGTTCTTC. This sequence encodes CASSFGSGGLENEQFF.

This chain uses TRBV7-9 with TRBJ2-1; the D gene is possibly TRBD1 (5 bases). The CDR3 covers 17 residues. Deletions cut 5 bases from V and 0 bases from J, with 17 bases between. Germline V gene data show CDR1 as SEHNR and CDR2 as FQNEAQ (reference sequence). This chain's CDR3 is CASSRPVVGLSYNEQFF. CDR3 DNA: TGTGCCAGCAGCCGACCGGTCGTGGGGCTCTCCTACAATGAGCAGTTCTTC.

The rearrangement joins TRBV19 to TRBJ2-2; D remains unclear. Trimming removed 10 bases from V and 5 bases from J, with 8 bases in between. This CDR3 spans 11 amino acids. Germline V gives CDR1 LNHDA, CDR2 SQIVND (reference sequence). Written as DNA, the CDR3 is TGTGCCACGGCTAGGACCGGGGAGCTGTTTTTT. As protein: CATARTGELFF. The full variable domain, in which reference TRBV19 and TRBJ2-2 provide the parts outside the CDR3, is DGGITQSPKYLFRKEGQNVTLSCEQNLNHDAMYWYRQDPGQGLRLIYYSQIVNDFQKGDIAEGYSVSREKKESFPLTVTSAQKNPTAFYLCATARTGELFFGEGSRLTVL.

The V gene is TRBV6-1, the J gene TRBJ2-2; TRBD1 matches 12 bases. V shed 10 bases, J shed 7 bases, and the junction held 7 bases outside the gene matches. The V gene's germline CDR1 is MNHNS and CDR2 SASEGT. The length of the CDR3 is 14 residues. The CDR3 spells CATSGQGADGELFF. The CDR3, as DNA: TGTGCCACCTCGGGACAGGGGGCTGACGGGGAGCTGTTTTTT.

The rearrangement links TRBV10-3 to TRBJ1-2; 9 bases map to TRBD1. The CDR3 runs to 14 residues. The V gene's germline CDR1 is ENHRY and CDR2 SYGVKD. Trimming removed 2 bases from V and 7 bases from J; junction bases left unmatched: 5. The CDR3 loop is CAISEGQGSRGYTF. DNA of the CDR3: TGTGCCATCAGTGAGGGACAGGGGTCGCGTGGCTACACCTTC.

The chain has TRBV6-1 and TRBJ2-4; tentatively, D is TRBD2 (7 bases). This CDR3 region has 14 residues. The V gene's germline CDR1 is MNHNS and CDR2 SASEGT. V shed 11 bases and J shed 8 bases, with 22 bases lying between them. In nucleotides, the CDR3 is TGTGCCGGACACTCAGAGGGGGGGGCGTACATTCAGTACTTC. It specifies CAGHSEGGAYIQYF.

The chain recombines TRBV28 with TRBJ2-1; 9 bases map to TRBD2. CDR1 MDHEN and CDR2 SYDVKM come from the germline V gene. V was clipped by 3 bases and J by 0 bases; unmatched bases: 12. This CDR3 is built from 19 residues. CDR3 sequence reads: CASSFTASGESSSYNEQFF. The CDR3 region has the DNA TGTGCCAGCAGTTTCACAGCTAGCGGGGAGTCTAGCTCCTACAATGAGCAGTTCTTC.

This clone occurred once. V gene TRBV19 combines with J gene TRBJ2-5, with a weak D call TRBD2 (6 bases). Germline V gene lookup returns CDR1 LNHDA and CDR2 SQIVND (reference sequence). The V gene lost 9 bases and the J gene lost 1 base, with 9 bases spanning the gap. CDR3 length: 12 residues. In DNA form, the CDR3 reads TGTGCCAGCGGGACTCCCCAAGAGACCCAGTACTTC. Translated, it gives CASGTPQETQYF.

Here the CDR3 reads CASSPTQGNVVAQYF. The DNA for the CDR3 is TGTGCCAGCTCACCAACCCAGGGGAATGTAGTGGCCCAGTACTTC. The chain carries TRBV18 and TRBJ2-5; the D gene is possibly TRBD1 (6 bases). CDR1 is KGHSH and CDR2 is LQKENI in the germline V gene. The CDR3 length is 15 residues. The V end was cut by 2 bases, the J end by 9 bases, with 19 bases between. The full variable domain, in which reference TRBV18 and TRBJ2-5 provide the parts outside the CDR3, is NAGVMQNPRHLVRRRGQEARLRCSPMKGHSHVYWYRQLPEEGLKFMVYLQKENIIDESGMPKERFSAEFPKEGPSILRIQQVVRGDSAAYFCASSPTQGNVVAQYFGPGTRLLVL.

This chain links TRBV2 with TRBJ1-3; D is uncertain. Germline V gene lookup returns CDR1 SNHLY and CDR2 FYNNEI. The ends were cut back, 8 bases at V and 0 bases at J, with 14 bases in the middle. CDR3 size: 15 residues. This CDR3 reads CASHARLTSGNTIYF. The CDR3 bases are TGTGCCAGCCACGCCAGACTGACCTCTGGAAACACCATATATTTT.

J is TRBJ1-4 and V is TRBV28; 7 bases are shared with TRBD1. This CDR3 contains 15 residues. CDR1 is MDHEN and CDR2 is SYDVKM in the germline V gene. V was pared by 4 bases and J by 1 base, with 3 bases of the junction left unmatched. CDR3 protein: CASSSQGGTNEKLFF. The CDR3 DNA is TGTGCCAGCAGTTCCCAGGGGGGAACTAATGAAAAACTGTTTTTT.

This chain connects TRBV10-3 to TRBJ2-1, with 12 bases aligning to TRBD2. After removal of 5 bases from V and 0 bases from J, the junction contained 5 bases not matched to a gene. Germline assignment: CDR1 ENHRY and CDR2 SYGVKD. This CDR3 is built from 17 residues. The CDR3 protein is CAISSTSGGSSYNEQFF. The CDR3 DNA sequence: TGTGCCATCAGTTCGACTAGCGGGGGTAGCTCCTACAATGAGCAGTTCTTC.

The chain combines TRBV4-1 with TRBJ2-7; 12 nucleotides agree with TRBD2. The CDR3 extends over 16 amino acids. V was clipped by 3 bases and J by 2 bases; unmatched bases: 5. The germline gives CDR1 MGHRA, CDR2 YSYEKL. The CDR3 spells CASSHETSGGTYEQYF. The CDR3, as DNA: TGCGCCAGCAGCCATGAGACTAGCGGGGGAACCTACGAGCAGTACTTC.

The count of this clone is one. The rearrangement uses TRBV28 and TRBJ1-2; TRBD1 matches at 7 bases. Looked up from germline, CDR1 is MDHEN and CDR2 is SYDVKM. V lost 3 bases to trimming and J lost 5 bases; unmatched junction nucleotides: 9. This CDR3 has 15 residues. The CDR3, as DNA: TGTGCCAGCAGTTTGAGGGGGCGAGTGGGATATGGCTACACCTTC. Protein: CASSLRGRVGYGYTF.